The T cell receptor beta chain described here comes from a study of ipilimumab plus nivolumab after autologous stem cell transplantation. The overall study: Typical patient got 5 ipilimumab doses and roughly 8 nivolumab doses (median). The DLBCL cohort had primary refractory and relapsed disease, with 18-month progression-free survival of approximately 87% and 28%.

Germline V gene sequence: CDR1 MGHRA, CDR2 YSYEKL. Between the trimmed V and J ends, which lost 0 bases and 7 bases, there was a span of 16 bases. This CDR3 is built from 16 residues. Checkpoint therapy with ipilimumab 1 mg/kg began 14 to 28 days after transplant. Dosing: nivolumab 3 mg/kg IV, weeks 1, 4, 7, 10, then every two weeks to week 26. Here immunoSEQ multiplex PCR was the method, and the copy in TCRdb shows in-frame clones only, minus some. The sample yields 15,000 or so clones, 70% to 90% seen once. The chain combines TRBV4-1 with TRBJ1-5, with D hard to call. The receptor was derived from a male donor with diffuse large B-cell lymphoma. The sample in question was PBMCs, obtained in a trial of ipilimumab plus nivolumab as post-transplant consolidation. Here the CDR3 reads CASSQDETLGIQPQHF. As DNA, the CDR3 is TGCGCCAGCAGCCAAGATGAAACATTAGGTATCCAGCCCCAGCATTTT.